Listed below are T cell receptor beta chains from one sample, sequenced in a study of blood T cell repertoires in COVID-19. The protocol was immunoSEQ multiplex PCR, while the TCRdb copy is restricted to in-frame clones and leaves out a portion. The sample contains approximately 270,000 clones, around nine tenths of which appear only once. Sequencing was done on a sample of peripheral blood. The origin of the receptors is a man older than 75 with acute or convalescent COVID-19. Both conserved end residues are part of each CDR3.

cdr3_aa: CASLPGAGPQGNEQFF
cdr3_length: 16
v_call: TRBV28

cdr3_aa: CAISEALPGTGGRETQYF
cdr3_length: 18
v_call: TRBV10-3

cdr3_aa: CASSEPDRSRTGELFF
cdr3_length: 16
v_call: TRBV10-2

cdr3_aa: CASSPQQGLGVYGYTF
cdr3_length: 16
v_call: TRBV28

cdr3_aa: CSASAVVGGDTQYF
cdr3_length: 14
v_call: TRBV20-1

cdr3_aa: CASSTRTGNEKLFF
cdr3_length: 14
v_call: TRBV7-2

cdr3_aa: CASSFTGQREHRGAVF
cdr3_length: 16
v_call: TRBV7-4

cdr3_aa: CASELWASTGELFF
cdr3_length: 14
v_call: TRBV12-5

cdr3_aa: CASSSSQNYGYTF
cdr3_length: 13
v_call: TRBV12-3/TRBV12-4

cdr3_aa: CASSHSDGGNTEAFF
cdr3_length: 15
v_call: TRBV18

cdr3_aa: CASSSGQGVHEQYF
cdr3_length: 14
v_call: TRBV5-4

cdr3_aa: CASSSGGGDFYNEQFF
cdr3_length: 16
v_call: TRBV5-4

cdr3_aa: CASSQDPTGGDGYTF
cdr3_length: 15
v_call: TRBV4-1

cdr3_aa: CASSGTVYNSPLHF
cdr3_length: 14
v_call: TRBV9

cdr3_aa: CASSSHRQLNTEAFF
cdr3_length: 15
v_call: TRBV5-5

cdr3_aa: CASSRPGVTEAFF
cdr3_length: 13
v_call: TRBV18

cdr3_aa: CASSLAGVTEAFF
cdr3_length: 13
v_call: TRBV5-6

cdr3_aa: CASSEWPKANYGYTF
cdr3_length: 15
v_call: TRBV6-1

cdr3_aa: CAIMSGETDTQYF
cdr3_length: 13
v_call: TRBV10-3

cdr3_aa: CASSTTRPSSSGANVLTF
cdr3_length: 18
v_call: TRBV5-4

cdr3_aa: CASSQSPTSGRGNEQFF
cdr3_length: 17
v_call: TRBV6-2/TRBV6-3

cdr3_aa: CASSFRLAGGGEQFF
cdr3_length: 15
v_call: TRBV7-2

cdr3_aa: CASSLGQGNRQPQHF
cdr3_length: 15
v_call: TRBV7-9

cdr3_aa: CASRTGLGNQPQHF
cdr3_length: 14
v_call: TRBV19

cdr3_aa: CASSPVRQDNQPQHF
cdr3_length: 15
v_call: TRBV7-9

cdr3_aa: CASSLGTGDETQYF
cdr3_length: 14
v_call: TRBV5-1

cdr3_aa: CASSYTGTGRGYGYTF
cdr3_length: 16
v_call: TRBV28

cdr3_aa: CASSHGGGSYEQYF
cdr3_length: 14
v_call: TRBV4-3

cdr3_aa: CASSLISGDGVQYF
cdr3_length: 14
v_call: TRBV5-6

cdr3_aa: CASSRFGTSGRVAQFF
cdr3_length: 16
v_call: TRBV7-8

cdr3_aa: CASSFNGNQPQHF
cdr3_length: 13
v_call: TRBV7-9

cdr3_aa: CASSYILAAGTDTQYF
cdr3_length: 16
v_call: TRBV5-6

cdr3_aa: CASSPWTGGVSNQPQHF
cdr3_length: 17
v_call: TRBV27

cdr3_aa: CASSIGRGPSYEQYF
cdr3_length: 15
v_call: TRBV19

cdr3_aa: CASSFLGGGLFF
cdr3_length: 12
v_call: TRBV28

cdr3_aa: CASSDLDRANEKLFF
cdr3_length: 15
v_call: TRBV6-1

cdr3_aa: CASSPAGGKNIQYF
cdr3_length: 14
v_call: TRBV6-5

cdr3_aa: CASRMDSNSPLHF
cdr3_length: 13
v_call: TRBV5-1

cdr3_aa: CASSSSSGGWRETQYF
cdr3_length: 16
v_call: TRBV3-1/TRBV3-2

cdr3_aa: CASSRGTEAFF
cdr3_length: 11
v_call: TRBV28

cdr3_aa: CASSKAGTALGGANVLTF
cdr3_length: 18
v_call: TRBV7-6

cdr3_aa: CASSMGDIYGYTF
cdr3_length: 13
v_call: TRBV6-2/TRBV6-3

cdr3_aa: CASSSSGRAYTYEQYF
cdr3_length: 16
v_call: TRBV7-2